Listed below are T cell receptor beta chains from one sample, sequenced in a study of blood T cell repertoires in COVID-19. TCRdb's table, derived via immunoSEQ multiplex PCR, lists solely in-frame clones and lacks some. The sample consists of 300,000 to 400,000 clones, 85% to 90% of them appearing once. The sequencing input was peripheral blood. These TCRs come from a woman in her 70s with COVID-19, enrolled during active disease. Both conserved end residues are part of each CDR3. The D gene is left open where the match is weak. Clone sizes are given selectively: once, few, many, or a class where the clone is expanded.

J gene: TRBJ1-5; D gene: NA; clone size: few; V gene: TRBV5-3; CDR3 protein: CARSLEEDISQPQHF; CDR3 DNA: TGTGCCAGAAGCTTGGAAGAGGACATCAGTCAGCCCCAGCATTTT
J gene: TRBJ2-2; D gene: TRBD2; clone size: NA; V gene: TRBV5-1; CDR3 protein: CASSLGLAGNTGELFF; CDR3 DNA: TGCGCCAGCAGCTTGGGACTAGCGGGGAACACCGGGGAGCTGTTTTTT
J gene: TRBJ1-1; D gene: NA; clone size: NA; V gene: TRBV10-3; CDR3 protein: CAISESRPGVTEAFF; CDR3 DNA: TGTGCCATCAGTGAATCACGACCCGGGGTAACTGAAGCTTTCTTT
J gene: TRBJ2-1; D gene: NA; clone size: NA; V gene: TRBV24-1; CDR3 protein: CATGPGGLTYNEQFF; CDR3 DNA: TGTGCCACGGGGCCGGGGGGCCTGACCTACAATGAGCAGTTCTTC
J gene: TRBJ1-4; D gene: NA; clone size: NA; V gene: TRBV6-5; CDR3 protein: CASSSGQREKLFF; CDR3 DNA: TGTGCCAGCAGTTCCGGACAGAGGGAAAAACTGTTTTTT
J gene: TRBJ1-4; D gene: NA; clone size: NA; V gene: TRBV11-2; CDR3 protein: CASSLGQAFNEKLFF; CDR3 DNA: TGTGCCAGCAGCTTAGGACAGGCGTTTAATGAAAAACTGTTTTTT
J gene: TRBJ2-7; D gene: NA; clone size: NA; V gene: TRBV21-1; CDR3 protein: CASSKGQGVTYEQYF; CDR3 DNA: TGTGCCAGCAGCAAAGGACAGGGGGTCACCTACGAGCAGTACTTC
J gene: TRBJ1-2; D gene: TRBD1; clone size: NA; V gene: TRBV5-6; CDR3 protein: CASSLVRTDRARGYTF; CDR3 DNA: TGTGCCAGCAGCTTAGTTCGGACCGACAGGGCGCGTGGCTACACCTTC
J gene: TRBJ1-5; D gene: TRBD1; clone size: once; V gene: TRBV24-1; CDR3 protein: CATSATTGDSNQPQHF; CDR3 DNA: TGTGCCACCAGTGCAACGACAGGGGATAGCAATCAGCCCCAGCATTTT
J gene: TRBJ1-6; D gene: NA; clone size: NA; V gene: TRBV28; CDR3 protein: CASSSPQGGARSPLHF; CDR3 DNA: TGTGCCAGCAGTTCCCCGCAAGGGGGGGCGCGTTCACCCCTCCACTTT
J gene: TRBJ1-4; D gene: NA; clone size: NA; V gene: TRBV27; CDR3 protein: CASSLSRGSNEKLFF; CDR3 DNA: TGTGCCAGCAGTTTAAGCCGGGGATCTAATGAAAAACTGTTTTTT
J gene: TRBJ1-1; D gene: NA; clone size: NA; V gene: TRBV7-9; CDR3 protein: CASSPFSGEGEAFF; CDR3 DNA: TGTGCCAGCAGCCCCTTCTCCGGGGAGGGGGAAGCTTTCTTT
J gene: TRBJ2-7; D gene: TRBD2; clone size: few; V gene: TRBV11-2; CDR3 protein: CASSLEASGVYEQYF; CDR3 DNA: TGTGCCAGCAGCTTAGAAGCTAGCGGGGTCTACGAGCAGTACTTC